This T cell receptor beta chain was sequenced during a study of tumor and adjacent non-tumor tissue in lung cancer. General study findings and limits: Higher tumor TCR diversity was associated with shorter survival. Tumor repertoires had a smaller top 100 clone share than normal lung.

The library came from three nested PCR rounds adapted from ARM-PCR protocols. TCRdb fed the multiplex PCR reads into MiXCR, producing one record per CDR3 protein. The table includes over 100,000 distinct CDR3 sequences, roughly 74% detected once. This clonotype was observed a handful of times. Its antigen is not identified. The template was RNA from unsorted bulk tissue. The trim removed 2 bases at V and 3 bases at J, leaving 9 bases unmatched. Germline CDR1 is SGHAT and CDR2 is FQNNGV. CDR3 size: 17 residues. The chain couples TRBV11-2 to TRBJ2-1; 8 bases agree with TRBD2. This TCR was sampled from a woman aged 55-75 years with non-small cell lung cancer. The sequenced sample consisted of lung tumor tissue. In DNA, the CDR3 is TGTGCCAGCAGCTTAAGGCCATCCGGGACTAGCTACAATGAGCAGTTCTTC. It specifies CASSLRPSGTSYNEQFF.